These T cell receptor beta chains were read from a single sample in a study of Ad26.COV2.S vaccination and SARS-CoV-2 variants. Produced via immunoSEQ multiplex PCR; TCRdb's table is partial and in-frame only. Of around 320,000 clones listed, over 80% are singletons. The source was peripheral blood, collected in a trial of Ad26.COV2.S vaccine versus placebo. These TCRs come from a person between 18 and 59 years old who received the Ad26.COV2.S COVID-19 vaccine or a placebo. Both conserved end residues are part of each CDR3. The D gene is left open where the match is weak. Not all rows give a size; the values are once, few, many and, for expanded clones, a class.

CDR3	DNA	D	J	V	size
CASNPVLGSEAFF	TGTGCCAGCAACCCAGTCTTGGGCTCTGAAGCTTTCTTT	-	TRBJ1-1	TRBV9	few
CATHTGVQGAFF	TGTGCCACCCACACGGGGGTCCAAGGGGCTTTCTTT	-	TRBJ1-1	TRBV21-1	-
CASSETVRAKGEQYF	TGTGCCAGCAGTGAAACAGTCAGGGCGAAGGGCGAGCAGTACTTC	-	TRBJ2-7	TRBV6-1	few
CATSREDGSYSPLHF	TGTGCCACCAGCAGAGAGGATGGTTCATATTCACCCCTCCACTTT	-	TRBJ1-6	TRBV15	-
CASSLINRGDLLHF	TGTGCCAGCAGTTTAATAAACAGGGGGGATCTCCTCCACTTT	TRBD1	TRBJ1-6	TRBV6-5	-
CASSKGLSNQPQHF	TGTGCCAGCAGTAAGGGTCTGAGCAATCAGCCCCAGCATTTT	-	TRBJ1-5	TRBV2	-
CATKIVRDTEQYF	TGTGCAACCAAAATTGTCCGGGACACCGAGCAGTACTTC	-	TRBJ2-7	TRBV12-2	-
CSASGDREYF	TGCAGTGCTAGTGGGGACAGGGAGTACTTC	TRBD1	TRBJ2-7	TRBV20-1	once
CASSLPSSGYTF	TGTGCCAGCAGCCTACCCAGCTCGGGCTACACCTTC	-	TRBJ1-2	TRBV7-3	-
CASSLVNYGYTF	TGTGCCAGCAGCTTGGTAAACTATGGCTACACCTTC	-	TRBJ1-2	TRBV7-2	-
CATPGTSPLYEQYF	TGTGCCACCCCCGGGACTAGCCCCCTCTACGAGCAGTACTTC	TRBD2	TRBJ2-7	TRBV10-3	-
CASSQTGADTQYF	TGTGCCAGCAGTCAGACAGGGGCAGATACGCAGTATTTT	TRBD1	TRBJ2-3	TRBV6-5	-
CASSLTGQGLETQYF	TGCGCCAGCAGCTTGACGGGACAGGGCTTAGAGACCCAGTACTTC	TRBD1	TRBJ2-5	TRBV5-1	-